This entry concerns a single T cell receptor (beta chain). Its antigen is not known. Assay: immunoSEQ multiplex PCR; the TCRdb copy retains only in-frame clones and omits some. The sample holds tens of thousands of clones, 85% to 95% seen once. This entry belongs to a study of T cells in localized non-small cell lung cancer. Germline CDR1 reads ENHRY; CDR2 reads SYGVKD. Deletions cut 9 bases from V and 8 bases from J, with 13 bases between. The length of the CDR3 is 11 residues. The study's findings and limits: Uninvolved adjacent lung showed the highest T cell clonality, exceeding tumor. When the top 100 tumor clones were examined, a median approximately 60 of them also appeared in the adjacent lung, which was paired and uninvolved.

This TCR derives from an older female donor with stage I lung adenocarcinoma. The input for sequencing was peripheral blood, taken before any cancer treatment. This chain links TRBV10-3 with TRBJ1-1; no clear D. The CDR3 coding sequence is TGTGCCATTTCCGCGGAGGGAGAAGCTTTCTTT. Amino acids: CAISAEGEAFF.